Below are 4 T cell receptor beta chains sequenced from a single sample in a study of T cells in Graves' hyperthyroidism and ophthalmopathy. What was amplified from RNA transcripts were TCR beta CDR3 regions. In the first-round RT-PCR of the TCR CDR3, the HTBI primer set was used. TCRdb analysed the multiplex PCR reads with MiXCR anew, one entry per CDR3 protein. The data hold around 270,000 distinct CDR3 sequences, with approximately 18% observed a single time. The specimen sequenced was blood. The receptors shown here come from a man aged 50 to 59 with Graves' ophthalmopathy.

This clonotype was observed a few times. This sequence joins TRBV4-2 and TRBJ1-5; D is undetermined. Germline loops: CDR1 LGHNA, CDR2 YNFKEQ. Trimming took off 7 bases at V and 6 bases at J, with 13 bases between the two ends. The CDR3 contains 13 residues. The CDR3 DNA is TGTGCCAGCACCCCGGCAGTTGGTCAGCCCCAGCATTTT. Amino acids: CASTPAVGQPQHF.

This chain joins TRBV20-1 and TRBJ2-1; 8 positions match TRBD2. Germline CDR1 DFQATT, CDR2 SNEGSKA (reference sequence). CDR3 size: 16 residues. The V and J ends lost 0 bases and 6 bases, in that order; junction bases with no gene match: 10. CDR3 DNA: TGCAGTGCTAGAGAAGTCGGTGATAGCGGGATCAATGAGCAGTTCTTC. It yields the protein CSAREVGDSGINEQFF.

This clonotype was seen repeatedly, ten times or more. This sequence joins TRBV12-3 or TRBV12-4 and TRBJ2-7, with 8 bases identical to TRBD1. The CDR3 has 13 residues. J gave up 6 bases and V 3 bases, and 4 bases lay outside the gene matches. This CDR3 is CASSFSDRGEQYF. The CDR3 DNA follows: TGTGCCAGCAGTTTCAGTGACAGGGGCGAGCAGTACTTC.

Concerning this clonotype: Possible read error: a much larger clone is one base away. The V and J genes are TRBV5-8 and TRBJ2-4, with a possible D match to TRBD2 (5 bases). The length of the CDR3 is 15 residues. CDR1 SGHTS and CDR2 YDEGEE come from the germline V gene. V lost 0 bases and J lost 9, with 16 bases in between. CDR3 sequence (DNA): TGTGCCAGCAGCTTGGCCGAGGAGGCTGGCAGCATTCAGTACTTC. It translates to CASSLAEEAGSIQYF.